The 8 T cell receptor beta chains given below trace back to one sample, sequenced in a study of graft-versus-host responses after intestinal transplantation listed by TCRdb under 2021. The method was the immunoSEQ multiplex PCR assay. TCRdb stores this immuneACCESS table with in-frame sequences only. Part of the clones is absent; in the studies checked, under half of the shortfall reflects unresolved V genes, and no reason is known for the rest. The sample profile shows about 98,000 clones; 86% of them were found once. The ten largest clones represent almost 1.5% of the sample. This specimen consisted of PBMCs, obtained 255 days after intestinal transplant. The origin of the receptors is a human patient who received an intestinal transplant, so some T cells may come from the graft donor.

This clone was counted only a few times. The rearrangement joins TRBV6-1 to TRBJ2-7, with TRBD1 identical over 7 bases. Germline V gene sequence: CDR1 MNHNS, CDR2 SASEGT. V lost 1 base to trimming and J lost 4 bases; unmatched junction nucleotides: 4. There are 14 residues in the CDR3. CDR3 coding DNA: TGTGCCAGCAGTGAAGGGGACAGATCTTACGAGCAGTACTTC. It is translated as CASSEGDRSYEQYF.

The rearrangement uses TRBV5-1 and TRBJ1-1, with TRBD1 matching 10 bases. Germline-derived CDR1 and CDR2 are SGHRS and YFSETQ. V was pared by 4 bases and J by 3 bases, with 3 bases of the junction left unmatched. The CDR3 has 14 amino acids. CDR3 protein: CASSAGTGDTEAFF. CDR3 coding DNA: TGCGCCAGCAGCGCCGGGACAGGGGACACTGAAGCTTTCTTT.

The V call is TRBV29-1, the J call TRBJ1-1, with 8 positions matching TRBD1. The CDR3 consists of 13 residues. In germline, CDR1 is SQVTM, CDR2 ANQGSEA. Trimming at V came to 7 bases and at J to 1 base, leaving 5 bases not matched to a gene. The CDR3 sequence is CSGGQGTNTEAFF. The CDR3 DNA is TGCAGCGGCGGACAGGGTACGAACACTGAAGCTTTCTTT.

The V and J genes are TRBV27 and TRBJ2-2; TRBD1 aligns across 7 bases. There are 15 residues in the CDR3. Germline CDR1 is MNHEY and CDR2 is SMNVEV (reference sequence). Losses at the gene ends were 9 bases for V and 0 bases for J; bases not matched to a gene: 7. The CDR3 is CASGSGTANTGELFF. The CDR3 coding sequence is TGTGCCAGTGGATCCGGGACAGCGAACACCGGGGAGCTGTTTTTT.

Remarks on this clone: Within the sample, other DNA sequences also encode this same CDR3. The V gene is TRBV9, the J gene TRBJ2-7; the match to TRBD2 covers 7 bases. The germline V gene encodes CDR1 SGDLS and CDR2 YYNGEE. V trimming: 0 bases; J trimming: 0 bases; junction bases outside the gene matches: 6. The CDR3 length is 16 residues. CDR3 loop: CASSVGLAESSYEQYF. CDR3 nucleotides: TGTGCCAGCAGCGTAGGTCTAGCGGAGAGCTCCTACGAGCAGTACTTC.

This chain uses TRBV2 with TRBJ2-1; no definite D call. Per germline, CDR1 SNHLY and CDR2 FYNNEI. Trimming removed 2 bases at V and 0 bases at J, with 14 bases between. This CDR3 has 17 amino acids. CDR3: CASSETLADSSYNEQFF. CDR3 coding DNA: TGTGCCAGCAGTGAAACTCTGGCGGATAGCTCCTACAATGAGCAGTTCTTC. Combining the CDR3 with reference TRBV2 and TRBJ2-1 gives the whole variable domain EPEVTQTPSHQVTQMGQEVILRCVPISNHLYFYWYRQILGQKVEFLVSFYNNEISEKSEIFDDQFSVERPDGSNFTLKIRSTKLEDSAMYFCASSETLADSSYNEQFFGPGTRLTVL.

This chain uses TRBV28 with TRBJ2-7; 7 bases are a match to TRBD2. The germline CDR1 and CDR2 sequences are MDHEN and SYDVKM. J lost 0 bases, V lost 6 bases, and 8 bases had no gene match. The CDR3 is 15 amino acids. The CDR3 is CASSPSSGSSYEQYF. For the CDR3, the DNA is TGTGCCAGCAGCCCCTCTAGCGGTAGCTCCTACGAGCAGTACTTC.

The chain employs TRBV7-2 and TRBJ2-5; TRBD2 matches at 13 bases. CDR3 size: 16 residues. CDR1 and CDR2 from the germline V gene are SGHTA and FQGNSA. Trimming removed 5 bases from V and 2 bases from J; junction bases left unmatched: 5. In nucleotides, the CDR3 is TGTGCCAGCAGCATCGGGACTAGCGGGGTGCAAGAGACCCAGTACTTC. Translating gives CASSIGTSGVQETQYF.